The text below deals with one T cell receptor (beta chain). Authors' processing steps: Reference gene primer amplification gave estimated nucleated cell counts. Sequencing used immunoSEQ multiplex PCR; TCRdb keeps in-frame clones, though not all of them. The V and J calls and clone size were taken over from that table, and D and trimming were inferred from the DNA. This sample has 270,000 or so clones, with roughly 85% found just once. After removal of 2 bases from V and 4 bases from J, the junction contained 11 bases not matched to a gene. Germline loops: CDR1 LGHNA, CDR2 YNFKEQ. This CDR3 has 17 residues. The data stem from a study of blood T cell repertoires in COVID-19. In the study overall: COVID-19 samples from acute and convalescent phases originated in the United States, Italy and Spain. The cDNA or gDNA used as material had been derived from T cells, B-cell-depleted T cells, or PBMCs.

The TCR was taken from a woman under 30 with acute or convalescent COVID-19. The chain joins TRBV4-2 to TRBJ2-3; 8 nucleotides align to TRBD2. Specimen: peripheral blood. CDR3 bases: TGTGCCAGCAGCCAAAACCTAGCGGGTGCGGGCCCAGATACGCAGTATTTT. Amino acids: CASSQNLAGAGPDTQYF.